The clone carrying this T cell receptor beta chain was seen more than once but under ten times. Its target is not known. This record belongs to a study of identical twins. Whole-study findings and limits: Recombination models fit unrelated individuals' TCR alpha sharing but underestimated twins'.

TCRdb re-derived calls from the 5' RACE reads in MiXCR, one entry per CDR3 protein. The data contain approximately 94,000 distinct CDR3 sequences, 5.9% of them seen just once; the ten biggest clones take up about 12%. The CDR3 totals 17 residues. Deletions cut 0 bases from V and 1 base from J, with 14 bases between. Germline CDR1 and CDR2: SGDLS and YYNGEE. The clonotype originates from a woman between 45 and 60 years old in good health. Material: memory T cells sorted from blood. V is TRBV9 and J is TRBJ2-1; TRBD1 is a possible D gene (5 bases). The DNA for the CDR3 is TGTGCCAGCAGCGTAGAAGAGCTACAGGTTTCCTACAATGAGCAGTTCTTC. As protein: CASSVEELQVSYNEQFF.